The following is a T cell receptor beta chain sequence with its context. Authors' analysis steps: Reference gene primer amplification gave nucleated cell count estimates. Sequencing was performed with immunoSEQ multiplex PCR; in TCRdb, only in-frame clones are kept and a portion is missing. V, J and clone size reflect that table, while D and trimming were determined from the DNA. This table holds 100,000 or so clones, around 86% found once. These data belong to a study of blood T cell repertoires in COVID-19. Germline CDR1 and CDR2: KGHSH and LQKENI. The CDR3 is 19 amino acids. The V gene lost 4 bases and the J gene lost 0 bases, with 19 bases spanning the gap.

This receptor was identified in a man aged 50-60 years with acute or convalescent COVID-19. This chain links TRBV18 with TRBJ2-6, with D tentatively TRBD2 (6 bases). Material for sequencing was peripheral blood. The CDR3 is CASSLPLRGRHSGANVLTF. In DNA, the CDR3 is TGTGCCAGCTCACTACCGTTGCGGGGACGGCACTCTGGGGCCAACGTCCTGACTTTC.